This T cell receptor (beta chain) was obtained from a study of blood T cell repertoires in COVID-19. Study background: From the United States, Italy and Spain came samples of acute and convalescent COVID-19. T cells, B-cell-depleted T cells, or PBMCs supplied cDNA or gDNA.

Source study methods: Estimates of nucleated cell counts were drawn from the amplification of reference gene primers. Here immunoSEQ multiplex PCR was the method, and the copy in TCRdb shows in-frame clones only, minus some. V and J calls and clone size are as listed in that table; D and trimming were resolved from the DNA. This sample has some 51,000 clones, with over 75% found just once. V was cut by 2 bases and J by 2 bases, with 13 bases left in between. Looked up from germline, CDR1 is MNHNS and CDR2 is SASEGT. The CDR3 spans 16 residues. Sequencing input: peripheral blood. The clonotype comes from a man aged 35-49 years with acute or convalescent COVID-19. The chain combines TRBV6-1 with TRBJ1-3, with a tentative D call TRBD1 (6 bases). The CDR3 loop is CASSEYRETTGNTIYF. The CDR3 DNA follows: TGTGCCAGCAGTGAATACAGGGAGACGACTGGAAACACCATATATTTT.